A single TCR beta chain is shown here with its context. Its cognate antigen is unknown. The data belong to a study of cytomegalovirus exposure and HLA in healthy donors. Study-wide results and limits: Researchers reported that three CMV-associated chains were confirmed in vitro as CMV antigen-specific. Certain indistinguishable V segments, among them TRBV6-2 and TRBV6-3, were excluded.

The CDR3 totals 17 residues. Germline lookup yields CDR1 SGHRS and CDR2 YFSETQ. V lost 1 base, J lost 4 bases, and 8 bases stayed unmatched. Use of 60 Vbeta and 13 Jbeta primers characterized the PCR. TCRdb's copy holds only in-frame clones and misses some; the assay was immunoSEQ multiplex PCR. Here the sample spans nearly 110,000 clones, 65% to 85% being singletons. V is TRBV5-1 and J is TRBJ2-3; 11 bases map to TRBD2. The receptor comes from a male donor in good health and CMV-seropositive. The sample taken for sequencing was PBMCs. The CDR3 bases are TGCGCCAGCAGCTTGTTCGCTAGCGGGGGGCGGTCAGATACGCAGTATTTT. Translated: CASSLFASGGRSDTQYF.